The rows below give T cell receptor beta chains drawn from one sample of a study of blood T cell repertoires in COVID-19. Sequencing was performed with immunoSEQ multiplex PCR; in TCRdb, only in-frame clones are kept and a portion is missing. This sample has roughly 190,000 clones, with over 80% found just once. The sequenced material came from peripheral blood. All receptors derive from a woman aged 60 to 75 with COVID-19, enrolled during active disease. The conserved cysteine and the conserved F or W are not part of the CDR3 here. Fields, in order: CDR3 protein, V gene.

ASSLFDRDRDGYT	TRBV28
ASSQGVQDIQY	TRBV9
ASSLLGAYEQY	TRBV7-2
ASSLGDLNTEAF	TRBV18
ATSASSGEETQY	TRBV24-1
ASSVGTSNLLTEAF	TRBV9
ASSLVRTGYAEAF	TRBV7-8
ASSQVSVSSSRGYT	TRBV3-1/TRBV3-2
ASSQTGRVQF	TRBV5-6
ASSRIWGTGNQETQY	TRBV28
ASSLPGTSGRAAEQY	TRBV7-2
ASTGGRGSPLH	TRBV6-5
SVAENYGYT	TRBV29-1
ASSSGTGRNSPLH	TRBV7-8
ASSVGTSGRGETQY	TRBV9
ASTWGGLHNEQF	TRBV27
ASSGGTGDNSPLH	TRBV9
ASSEMTVASPLH	TRBV2
ASSTGWGNEKLF	TRBV5-4
ASSPQRDLNTEAF	TRBV18
AWSVGQGAEAF	TRBV30
ASLSSYNSPLH	TRBV6-5
ASSHPLASLSYEQY	TRBV6-2/TRBV6-3
ASSEGSEAPPYEQY	TRBV5-1
ASGPPSGGAPSHSYNEQF	TRBV12-5
ASSQLPGTGAGNYGYT	TRBV4-1
ASSPPQGGMNTEAF	TRBV18
ASSYRAGIPTNEQF	TRBV6-5
AWARAGGGYT	TRBV30
ASSSKGLAGVEDTQY	TRBV27
ASSLVGSGETQY	TRBV7-9
ASAGWNTEAF	TRBV7-6
ASSPWREGGTDTQY	TRBV3-1/TRBV3-2
ASSLSSRGRGNTIY	TRBV27
ASTSDHYNEQF	TRBV11-2
ASSARTSGGHGEETQY	TRBV9